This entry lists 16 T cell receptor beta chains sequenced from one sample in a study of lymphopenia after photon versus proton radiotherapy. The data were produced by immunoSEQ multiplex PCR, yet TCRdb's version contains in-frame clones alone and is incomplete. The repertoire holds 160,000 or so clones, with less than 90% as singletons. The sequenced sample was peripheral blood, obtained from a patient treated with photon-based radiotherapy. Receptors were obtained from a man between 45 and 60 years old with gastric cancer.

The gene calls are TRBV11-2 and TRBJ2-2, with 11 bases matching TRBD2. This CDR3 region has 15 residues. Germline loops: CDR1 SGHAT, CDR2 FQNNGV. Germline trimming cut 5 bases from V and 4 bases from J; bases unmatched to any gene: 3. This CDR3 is CASSPTSGITGELFF. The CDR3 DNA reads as TGTGCCAGCAGCCCGACTAGCGGGATCACCGGGGAGCTGTTTTTT.

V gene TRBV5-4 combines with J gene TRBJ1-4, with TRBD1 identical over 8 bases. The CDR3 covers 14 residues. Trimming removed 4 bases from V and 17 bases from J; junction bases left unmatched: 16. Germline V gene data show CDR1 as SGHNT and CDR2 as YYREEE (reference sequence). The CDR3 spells CASSPGQGEGRFFF. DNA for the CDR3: TGTGCCAGCAGCCCTGGACAGGGAGAGGGTAGGTTCTTTTTT.

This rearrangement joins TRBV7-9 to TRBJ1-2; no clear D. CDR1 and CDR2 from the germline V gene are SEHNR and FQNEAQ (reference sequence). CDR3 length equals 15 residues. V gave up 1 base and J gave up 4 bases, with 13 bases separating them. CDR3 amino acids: CASSLGDSGTYGYTF. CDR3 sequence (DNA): TGTGCCAGCAGCTTAGGGGATTCAGGAACCTATGGCTACACCTTC.

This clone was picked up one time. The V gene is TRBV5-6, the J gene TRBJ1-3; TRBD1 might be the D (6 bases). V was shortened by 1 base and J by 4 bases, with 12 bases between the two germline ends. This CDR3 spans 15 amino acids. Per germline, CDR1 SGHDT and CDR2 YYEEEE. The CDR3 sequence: CASSLWGAQGNTIYF. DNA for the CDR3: TGTGCCAGCAGCTTGTGGGGGGCGCAAGGAAACACCATATATTTT. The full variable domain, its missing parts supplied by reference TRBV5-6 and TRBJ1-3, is DAGVTQSPTHLIKTRGQQVTLRCSPKSGHDTVSWYQQALGQGPQFIFQYYEEEERQRGNFPDRFSGHQFPNYSSELNVNALLLGDSALYLCASSLWGAQGNTIYFGEGSWLTVV.

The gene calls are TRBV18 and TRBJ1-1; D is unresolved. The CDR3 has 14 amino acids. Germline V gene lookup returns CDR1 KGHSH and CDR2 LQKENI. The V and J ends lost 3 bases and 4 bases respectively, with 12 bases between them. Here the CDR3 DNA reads TGTGCCAGCTCACCCTATCGGACCCTCACTGAAGCTTTCTTT. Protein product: CASSPYRTLTEAFF.

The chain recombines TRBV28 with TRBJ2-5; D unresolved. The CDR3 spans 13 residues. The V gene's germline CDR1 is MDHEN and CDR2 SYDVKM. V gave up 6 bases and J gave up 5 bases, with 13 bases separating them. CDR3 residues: CASSSPQRETQYF. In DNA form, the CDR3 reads TGTGCCAGCAGCTCCCCCCAGAGGGAGACCCAGTACTTC.

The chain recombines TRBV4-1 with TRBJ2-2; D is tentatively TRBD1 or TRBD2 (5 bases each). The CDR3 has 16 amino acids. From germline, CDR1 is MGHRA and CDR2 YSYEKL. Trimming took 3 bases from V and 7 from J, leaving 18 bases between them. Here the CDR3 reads CASSQLSGPAVGELFF. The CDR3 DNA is TGCGCCAGCAGCCAGCTCTCGGGGCCCGCGGTCGGGGAGCTGTTTTTT.

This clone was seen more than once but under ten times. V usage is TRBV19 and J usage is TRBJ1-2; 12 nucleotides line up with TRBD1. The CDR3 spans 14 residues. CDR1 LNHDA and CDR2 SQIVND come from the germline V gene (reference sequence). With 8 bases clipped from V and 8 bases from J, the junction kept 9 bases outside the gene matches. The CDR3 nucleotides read TGTGCCAGTCGCTTGGGGGACAGGGGGCGAGGCTACACCTTC. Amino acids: CASRLGDRGRGYTF.

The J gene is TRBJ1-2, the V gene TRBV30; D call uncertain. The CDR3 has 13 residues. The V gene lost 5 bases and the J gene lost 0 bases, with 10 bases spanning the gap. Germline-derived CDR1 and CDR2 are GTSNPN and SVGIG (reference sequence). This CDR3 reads CAWDRSSNYGYTF. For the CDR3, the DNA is TGTGCCTGGGACCGCTCTTCTAACTATGGCTACACCTTC. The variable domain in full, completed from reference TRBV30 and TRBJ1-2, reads SQTIHQWPATLVQPVGSPLSLECTVEGTSNPNLYWYRQAAGRGLQLLFYSVGIGQISSEVPQNLSASRPQDRQFILSSKKLLLSDSGFYLCAWDRSSNYGYTFGSGTRLTVV.

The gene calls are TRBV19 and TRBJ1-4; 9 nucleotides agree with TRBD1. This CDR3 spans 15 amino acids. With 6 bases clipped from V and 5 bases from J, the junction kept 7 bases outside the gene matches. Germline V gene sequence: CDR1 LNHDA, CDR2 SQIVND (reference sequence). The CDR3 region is CASSRDRALNEKLFF. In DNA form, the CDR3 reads TGTGCCAGTAGCCGGGACAGGGCCCTAAATGAAAAACTGTTTTTT. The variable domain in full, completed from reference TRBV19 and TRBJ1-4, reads DGGITQSPKYLFRKEGQNVTLSCEQNLNHDAMYWYRQDPGQGLRLIYYSQIVNDFQKGDIAEGYSVSREKKESFPLTVTSAQKNPTAFYLCASSRDRALNEKLFFGSGTQLSVL.

CDR3 sequence reads: CASSQQGQGQFF. The CDR3 DNA reads as TGTGCCAGCAGCCAACAAGGACAGGGCCAGTTCTTC. V is TRBV5-5 and J is TRBJ2-1; 8 nucleotides line up with TRBD1. Germline V gene lookup returns CDR1 SGHKS and CDR2 YYEKEE (reference sequence). This CDR3 is 12 amino acids long. The J segment lost 13 bases and the V segment lost 4 bases, leaving 7 bases of the junction unmatched. Supplemented by reference TRBV5-5 and TRBJ2-1, the full variable domain reads DAGVTQSPTHLIKTRGQQVTLRCSPISGHKSVSWYQQVLGQGPQFIFQYYEKEERGRGNFPDRFSARQFPNYSSELNVNALLLGDSALYLCASSQQGQGQFFGPGTRLTVL.

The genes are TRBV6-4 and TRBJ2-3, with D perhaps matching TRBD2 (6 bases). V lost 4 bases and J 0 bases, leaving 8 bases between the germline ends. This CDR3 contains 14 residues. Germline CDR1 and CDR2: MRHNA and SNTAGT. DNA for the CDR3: TGTGCCAGCAGTGCCGGGAGTAGCACAGATACGCAGTATTTT. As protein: CASSAGSSTDTQYF.

The CDR3 coding sequence is TGTGCCTGGAGTTCGGGGGACACTTATGGCTACACCTTC. It encodes CAWSSGDTYGYTF. The V gene is TRBV30, the J gene TRBJ1-2, with D possibly being TRBD1 (6 bases). V lost 2 bases and J 5 bases, leaving 12 bases between the germline ends. The CDR3 spans 13 residues. The germline V gene encodes CDR1 GTSNPN and CDR2 SVGIG (reference sequence).

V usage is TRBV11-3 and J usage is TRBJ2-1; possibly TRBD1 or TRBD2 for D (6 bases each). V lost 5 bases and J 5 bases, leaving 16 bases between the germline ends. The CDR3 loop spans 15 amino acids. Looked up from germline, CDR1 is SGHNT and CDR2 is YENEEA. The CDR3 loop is CASSPTRGQNNEQFF. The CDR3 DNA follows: TGTGCCAGCAGCCCGACTAGAGGACAGAACAATGAGCAGTTCTTC.

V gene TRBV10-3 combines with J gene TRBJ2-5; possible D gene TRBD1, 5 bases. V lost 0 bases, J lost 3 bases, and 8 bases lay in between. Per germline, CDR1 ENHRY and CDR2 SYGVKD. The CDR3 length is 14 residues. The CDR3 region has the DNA TGTGCCATCAGTGAGTCTTCAGGGAAAGAGACCCAGTACTTC. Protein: CAISESSGKETQYF.

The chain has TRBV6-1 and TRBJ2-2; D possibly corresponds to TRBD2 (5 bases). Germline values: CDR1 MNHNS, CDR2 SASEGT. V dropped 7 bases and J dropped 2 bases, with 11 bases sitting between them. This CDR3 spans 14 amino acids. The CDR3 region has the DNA TGTGCCAGCACCTACAGCGGAAACACCGGGGAGCTGTTTTTT. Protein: CASTYSGNTGELFF.